The next 29 T cell receptor beta chains were all read from a single sample in a study of T-cell reconstitution after alpha-beta-depleted transplantation in children. The TCRbeta library was prepared with unique molecular identifiers. Each CDR3 protein is one row after TCRdb ran MiXCR on the PCR reads. This sample carries approximately 1,000,000 distinct CDR3 sequences, under 30% of them seen once, and the ten largest clones take roughly 28%. The material was PBMCs, mostly from graft donor cells, obtained 360 days after TCRalphabeta/CD19-depleted stem cell transplant. These receptors were obtained from a boy in the first two years of life who had a stem cell transplant for SCID, so the T cells may come from the graft donor.

This clonotype was observed a handful of times. The V gene is TRBV5-1, the J gene TRBJ1-1, with 9 bases lining up with TRBD1. The V gene's germline CDR1 is SGHRS and CDR2 YFSETQ. V lost 0 bases, J lost 7 bases, and 7 bases stayed unmatched. CDR3 size: 15 residues. The CDR3 loop reads CASSLVGQGLGEAFF. The CDR3 coding sequence is TGCGCCAGCAGCTTGGTGGGACAGGGTCTGGGTGAAGCTTTCTTT.

The chain recombines TRBV6-5 with TRBJ1-4; D is unresolved. CDR1 is MNHEY and CDR2 is SVGAGI in the germline V gene. V lost 4 bases and J 8 bases, leaving 11 bases between the germline ends. This CDR3 has 13 amino acids. CDR3 in DNA: TGTGCCAGCAGTTCCTACCTGGGGGAAAAACTGTTTTTT. Its translation: CASSSYLGEKLFF.

This clonotype was found a few times. The J gene is TRBJ2-7, the V gene TRBV5-1; 9 bases agree with TRBD1. The V gene end was trimmed by 3 bases and the J gene end by 7 bases; junction bases not matched to a gene: 5. The CDR3 is made up of 13 amino acids. Per the germline V gene, CDR1 is SGHRS and CDR2 is YFSETQ. The DNA of the CDR3 is TGCGCCAGCAGCTCCACAGGGGGCGGTGAGCAGTACTTC. This gives the protein CASSSTGGGEQYF.

This clonotype was observed a few times. This sequence joins TRBV11-2 and TRBJ2-4; 9 nucleotides align to TRBD2. Germline CDR1 SGHAT, CDR2 FQNNGV. J gave up 4 bases and V 5 bases, and 3 bases lay outside the gene matches. This CDR3 comprises 14 residues. CDR3 sequence: CASSPRGGKNIQYF. CDR3 DNA sequence: TGTGCCAGCAGCCCGCGGGGGGGTAAAAACATTCAGTACTTC.

J is TRBJ2-3 and V is TRBV28; D gene ambiguous. Germline V gene sequence: CDR1 MDHEN, CDR2 SYDVKM. V lost 5 bases, J lost 4 bases, and 7 bases lay in between. CDR3 length equals 12 residues. The CDR3 region is CASSDRSDTQYF. In DNA form, the CDR3 reads TGTGCCAGCAGTGACCGATCAGATACGCAGTATTTT. Together with reference TRBV28 and TRBJ2-3, the CDR3 gives the full variable domain: DVKVTQSSRYLVKRTGEKVFLECVQDMDHENMFWYRQDPGLGLRLIYFSYDVKMKEKGDIPEGYSVSREKKERFSLILESASTNQTSMYLCASSDRSDTQYFGPGTRLTVL.

This chain links TRBV7-6 with TRBJ1-3; a weak D match, TRBD1 (5 bases). Trimming took 0 bases from V and 0 from J, leaving 6 bases between them. Per the germline V gene, CDR1 is SGHVS and CDR2 is FNYEAQ. The length of the CDR3 is 15 residues. The CDR3 is CASSLAGDSGNTIYF. CDR3 DNA sequence: TGTGCCAGCAGCTTAGCGGGGGACTCTGGAAACACCATATATTTT.

CDR3 residues: CASSLIVSGVNEQFF. CDR3 sequence (DNA): TGTGCCAGCAGCTTAATCGTTAGCGGGGTAAATGAGCAGTTCTTC. The chain employs TRBV7-3 and TRBJ2-1; 8 bases agree with TRBD2. The CDR3 covers 15 residues. Germline V CDR1 and CDR2: SGHTA, FQGTGA. Trimming at V came to 1 base and at J to 7 bases, leaving 6 bases not matched to a gene.

This clonotype was detected only a few times. The V and J genes are TRBV24-1 and TRBJ2-3; TRBD2 agrees at 8 bases. Germline lookup yields CDR1 KGHDR and CDR2 SFDVKD. The CDR3 has 15 residues. The trim removed 3 bases at V and 4 bases at J, leaving 5 bases unmatched. This chain's CDR3 is CATSDPGGVSDTQYF. The CDR3 region has the DNA TGTGCCACCAGTGATCCCGGGGGGGTGTCAGATACGCAGTATTTT.

The CDR3 DNA reads as TGTGCCAGCAGCCAAGAGGGACAGCTTCACACAGATACGCAGTATTTT. This codes for CASSQEGQLHTDTQYF. The chain has TRBV4-2 and TRBJ2-3, with 7 bases identical to TRBD1. Germline values: CDR1 LGHNA, CDR2 YNFKEQ. V lost 0 bases and J lost 2; bases outside the gene matches: 5. This CDR3 has 16 residues.

The sample holds many counts of this clonotype. CDR3 sequence: CASSPTLNTEAFF. CDR3 in DNA: TGTGCCAGCAGTCCGACACTTAACACTGAAGCTTTCTTT. V is TRBV18 and J is TRBJ1-1, with D hard to call. V lost 8 bases to trimming and J lost 2 bases, with 12 bases between them. The CDR3 is 13 amino acids. The germline V gene has CDR1 KGHSH and CDR2 LQKENI. Supplemented by reference TRBV18 and TRBJ1-1, the full variable domain reads NAGVMQNPRHLVRRRGQEARLRCSPMKGHSHVYWYRQLPEEGLKFMVYLQKENIIDESGMPKERFSAEFPKEGPSILRIQQVVRGDSAAYFCASSPTLNTEAFFGQGTRLTVV.

The CDR3 reads CASSFIGGLTGELFF. CDR3 nucleotide sequence: TGTGCCAGCAGTTTCATAGGGGGGCTCACCGGGGAGCTGTTTTTT. The chain recombines TRBV12-3 or TRBV12-4 with TRBJ2-2; tentatively, D is TRBD1 or TRBD2 (6 bases each). This CDR3 region has 15 residues. Trimming cost V 3 bases and J 4 bases, with 12 bases left between them.

This clonotype has a handful of counts. This sequence joins TRBV9 and TRBJ1-2, with D uncertain. With 0 bases removed from V and 7 bases from J, the gap between germline ends came to 7 bases. The CDR3 runs to 12 residues. In germline, CDR1 is SGDLS, CDR2 YYNGEE. This CDR3 reads CASSVDGAGYTF. CDR3 nucleotide sequence: TGTGCCAGCAGCGTAGATGGAGCTGGCTACACCTTC. The variable domain in full, with the rest retrieved from reference TRBV9 and TRBJ1-2, is DSGVTQTPKHLITATGQRVTLRCSPRSGDLSVYWYQQSLDQGLQFLIQYYNGEERAKGNILERFSAQQFPDLHSELNLSSLELGDSALYFCASSVDGAGYTFGSGTRLTVV.

As for this clonotype: The missing conserved phenylalanine or tryptophan at the end of this CDR3 makes a read error likely. The DNA is left out, because the CDR3 cannot be placed on it with certainty; the CDR3 is given as TCRdb lists it. V is TRBV12-3 or TRBV12-4 and J is TRBJ2-7. The CDR3 is 9 residues long, ends included. CDR3 sequence reads: CASSLERKL.

This sequence joins TRBV12-3 or TRBV12-4 and TRBJ2-5; 12 bases match TRBD2. There are 16 residues in the CDR3. J gave up 7 bases and V 2 bases, and 8 bases lay outside the gene matches. For the CDR3, the DNA is TGTGCCAGCAGTTTACGGTCTAGCGGGGGGGCGGCGACCCAGTACTTC. It specifies CASSLRSSGGAATQYF.

The chain links TRBV5-5 to TRBJ2-7, with 8 bases aligning to TRBD1. Losses at the gene ends were 4 bases for V and 2 bases for J; bases not matched to a gene: 11. Germline assignment: CDR1 SGHKS and CDR2 YYEKEE (reference sequence). The CDR3 sequence is 16 residues long. CDR3 in amino acids: CASSPSVRTGTYEQYF. The CDR3 DNA sequence: TGTGCCAGCAGCCCGTCAGTAAGGACAGGGACCTACGAGCAGTACTTC.

The V gene is TRBV21-1, the J gene TRBJ2-3; the tabulated D call, TRBD1, remains unverified against the DNA. TRBV21-1 is marked as a pseudogene. The CDR3 runs 17 residues. CDR3 in amino acids: CASSKGGQTATRNTQYF. The CDR3 nucleotides read TGTGCCAGCAGCAAAGGTGGACAGACCGCCACCCGGAATACGCAGTATTTT.

This clonotype has at least ten counts. The rearrangement joins TRBV10-3 to TRBJ2-3, with D possibly being TRBD1 (6 bases). V shed 3 bases and J shed 0 bases, with 10 bases lying between them. Germline-derived CDR1 and CDR2 are ENHRY and SYGVKD. This CDR3 spans 15 amino acids. The CDR3 region is CAISDRTASTDTQYF. The CDR3 DNA sequence: TGTGCCATCAGTGATAGGACAGCTAGCACAGATACGCAGTATTTT.

This clonotype was detected a few times. The chain's CDR3 is CASSYSSTSGGETQYF. In DNA, the CDR3 is TGTGCCAGCAGTTACTCCTCGACTAGCGGGGGTGAGACCCAGTACTTC. This chain uses TRBV6-5 with TRBJ2-5; 12 nucleotides match TRBD2. Trimming removed 0 bases from V and 5 bases from J; junction bases left unmatched: 4. The CDR3 length is 16 residues. The V gene's germline CDR1 is MNHEY and CDR2 SVGAGI.

This clonotype came up once. The CDR3 spells CASTSGPVIGHEQFF. In DNA form, the CDR3 reads TGTGCCAGCACCTCGGGACCAGTTATCGGGCATGAGCAGTTCTTC. This chain links TRBV3-1 with TRBJ2-1, with D perhaps being TRBD1 or TRBD2 (5 bases each). Trimming pared 7 bases from V and 8 bases from J, leaving 21 bases between. Germline loops: CDR1 LGHDT, CDR2 YNNKEL (reference sequence). This CDR3 contains 15 residues.

This clonotype has only one observation. The chain recombines TRBV7-8 with TRBJ2-1; D gene ambiguous. V dropped 4 bases and J dropped 2 bases, with 9 bases sitting between them. This CDR3 is 14 amino acids long. Germline V gene sequence: CDR1 SGHVS, CDR2 FQNEAQ. The CDR3 is CASSSEYPYNEQFF. CDR3 in DNA: TGTGCCAGCAGCTCTGAATACCCCTACAATGAGCAGTTCTTC. The whole variable domain, remainder taken from reference TRBV7-8 and TRBJ2-1, is GAGVSQSPRYKVAKRGQDVALRCDPISGHVSLFWYQQALGQGPEFLTYFQNEAQLDKSGLPSDRFFAERPEGSVSTLKIQRTQQEDSAVYLCASSSEYPYNEQFFGPGTRLTVL.

The gene calls are TRBV10-3 and TRBJ1-1, with TRBD1 matching over 9 bases. V lost 5 bases, J lost 5 bases, and 15 bases stayed unmatched. Per germline, CDR1 ENHRY and CDR2 SYGVKD. This CDR3 has 17 residues. Here the CDR3 DNA reads TGTGCCATCAGTACACCCCCGGGACAGGGTTTGGAAACTGAAGCTTTCTTT. Translated, it gives CAISTPPGQGLETEAFF.

The chain employs TRBV5-1 and TRBJ2-7; D is uncertain. This CDR3 contains 13 residues. The germline gives CDR1 SGHRS, CDR2 YFSETQ. V lost 4 bases and J 2 bases, leaving 10 bases between the germline ends. CDR3 in DNA: TGCGCCAGCAGCGTTGATACTCCCTACGAGCAGTACTTC. This gives the protein CASSVDTPYEQYF.

The V call is TRBV9, the J call TRBJ1-2, with 9 nucleotides matching TRBD1. The trim removed 3 bases at V and 4 bases at J, leaving 10 bases unmatched. The V gene's germline CDR1 is SGDLS and CDR2 YYNGEE. This CDR3 comprises 16 residues. The CDR3 loop is CASSGYRDRAPYGYTF. The CDR3 nucleotides are TGTGCCAGCAGCGGATACCGGGACAGGGCCCCCTATGGCTACACCTTC. Variable domain in full (rest from reference TRBV9 and TRBJ1-2): DSGVTQTPKHLITATGQRVTLRCSPRSGDLSVYWYQQSLDQGLQFLIQYYNGEERAKGNILERFSAQQFPDLHSELNLSSLELGDSALYFCASSGYRDRAPYGYTFGSGTRLTVV.

A word on this clonotype: One end of the junction varies from germline; a read error may be responsible. The J gene is TRBJ1-1, the V gene TRBV3-1, with D tentatively TRBD1 (5 bases). Germline CDR1 is LGHDT and CDR2 is YNNKEL (reference sequence). The CDR3 covers 10 residues. Here the CDR3 DNA reads TGTACCAGCAGCGGGGGTGAAGCTTTCTTT. Its protein product is CTSSGGEAFF.

The chain recombines TRBV7-8 with TRBJ2-7; D could derive from TRBD1 or TRBD2 (6 bases each). This CDR3 contains 15 residues. The V end lost 1 base, the J end lost 2 bases, and 12 bases lay between the germline ends. Germline V lookup: CDR1 SGHVS, CDR2 FQNEAQ. CDR3 in DNA: TGTGCCAGCAGCTTAGGGGGGGCGGTTACCTACGAGCAGTACTTC. Amino acid sequence: CASSLGGAVTYEQYF.

This clonotype was seen a handful of times. The chain is built from TRBV6-1 and TRBJ2-7; D perhaps matches TRBD1 (5 bases). There are 13 residues in the CDR3. With 4 bases removed from V and 2 bases from J, the gap between germline ends came to 9 bases. CDR1 is MNHNS, CDR2 SASEGT, per germline. The CDR3: CASSATATYEQYF. In DNA, the CDR3 is TGTGCCAGCAGTGCGACAGCGACCTACGAGCAGTACTTC.

The chain combines TRBV5-1 with TRBJ2-6; D unresolved. The CDR3 runs 15 residues. Germline V gene sequence: CDR1 SGHRS, CDR2 YFSETQ. The V and J ends lost 4 bases and 2 bases respectively, with 10 bases between them. CDR3 nucleotides: TGCGCCAGCAGCCCCACGGCCGCTGGGGCCAACGTCCTGACTTTC. Residues: CASSPTAAGANVLTF.

In its sample, this clonotype was seen many times. At one boundary the junction diverges from the germline segment, which might be a read error. The chain uses TRBV7-9 and TRBJ1-3; D may be TRBD1 (6 bases). Germline V gives CDR1 SEHNR, CDR2 FQNEAQ (reference sequence). The length of the CDR3 is 14 residues. Here the CDR3 reads CASSLGGAGNTIYF. In nucleotides, the CDR3 is TGTGCCAGCAGTTTAGGGGGAGCTGGAAACACCATATATTTT. Variable domain in full (rest from reference TRBV7-9 and TRBJ1-3): DTGVSQNPRHKITKRGQNVTFRCDPISEHNRLYWYRQTLGQGPEFLTYFQNEAQLEKSRLLSDRFSAERPKGSFSTLEIQRTEQGDSAMYLCASSLGGAGNTIYFGEGSWLTVV.

The chain links TRBV7-3 to TRBJ1-1; maybe TRBD1 (6 bases). CDR1 SGHTA and CDR2 FQGTGA come from the germline V gene. V gave up 5 bases and J gave up 5 bases, with 12 bases separating them. The CDR3 spans 13 residues. The CDR3 DNA sequence: TGTGCCAGCAGCACTACAGGGAGGACTGAAGCTTTCTTT. Translated: CASSTTGRTEAFF. The full variable domain, in which reference TRBV7-3 and TRBJ1-1 provide the parts outside the CDR3, is GAGVSQTPSNKVTEKGKYVELRCDPISGHTALYWYRQSLGQGPEFLIYFQGTGAADDSGLPNDRFFAVRPEGSVSTLKIQRTERGDSAVYLCASSTTGRTEAFFGQGTRLTVV.